This paragraph covers one TCR beta chain sequence. These data belong to a study of blood T cell repertoires in COVID-19. Overall study: Donors in the United States, Italy and Spain gave samples during acute or convalescent COVID-19. In each case, the material was cDNA or gDNA derived from T cells, B-cell-depleted T cells, or PBMCs.

This CDR3 has 14 amino acids. Per germline, CDR1 KGHDR and CDR2 SFDVKD. V lost 6 bases and J lost 1, with 11 bases in between. Original handling: Amplification of reference gene primers provided the estimated nucleated cell counts. The data were produced by immunoSEQ multiplex PCR, yet TCRdb's version contains in-frame clones alone and is incomplete. The V and J calls and the clone size are those of that table, but D and trimming were determined from the DNA. The repertoire holds around 200,000 clones, more than 75% seen once, with 0.88% in the top ten. This chain links TRBV24-1 with TRBJ2-5; a possible D gene is TRBD2 (6 bases). This receptor was obtained from a woman between 18 and 29 years old who had recovered from COVID-19. The sample consisted of peripheral blood. This chain's CDR3 is CATSNPGGQETQYF. The CDR3 nucleotides are TGTGCCACCAGTAATCCCGGGGGCCAAGAGACCCAGTACTTC.